The source of this TCR beta chain is a study of T cell responses to AZD1222 COVID-19 vaccine. Findings and caveats of the study: Spike was spanned by vaccine-associated CD4 TCRs, with dominance at 160-218 and 743-854. Per reports, nearly half of all spike-specific TCRs target regions that are unmutated in variants.

Combined were second doses at about 4 or about 12 weeks. This CDR3 region has 13 residues. Trimming removed 0 bases from V and 6 bases from J, with 6 bases in between. CDR1 is LGHDT and CDR2 is YNNKEL in the germline V gene (reference sequence). Profiled with immunoSEQ multiplex PCR; TCRdb holds only in-frame clones, not every one. The table lists about 70,000 clones, roughly 87% of them singletons. Turning to this clone: Its matching antigen is unknown.

The sample here was peripheral blood, taken 28 days after the second AZD1222 dose. V is TRBV3-1 (or the pseudogene TRBV3-2) and J is TRBJ2-1; the D is unclear. The origin of this receptor is an adult who received the AZD1222 COVID-19 vaccine. CDR3 loop: CASSQEYSNEQFF. In nucleotides, the CDR3 is TGTGCCAGCAGCCAAGAATACTCCAATGAGCAGTTCTTC.